The 6 T cell receptor beta chains below all came from one sample that was sequenced in a study of vaccination and CD4 T cells after COVID-19. Oncomine TCR Beta short-read sequencing was applied to DNA from cultured CD4+ T cells. TCRdb re-derived calls from the PCR reads in MiXCR, one entry per CDR3 protein. The table lists around 9,100 distinct CDR3 sequences, approximately 58% of them singletons. Treatment: roughly 10-day PBMC culture with coronavirus spike peptide pools or control peptides (ViraFEST assay). Which antigens these TCRs recognize remains unknown. The sequencing here drew on cultured CD4+ T cells from blood, taken after SARS-CoV-2 vaccination. The receptors here all came from a human donor with COVID-19.

The chain couples TRBV11-3 to TRBJ1-1; D is possibly TRBD1 (6 bases). Trimming removed 5 bases at V and 4 bases at J, with 20 bases between. The germline CDR1 and CDR2 sequences are SGHNT and YENEEA. The CDR3 consists of 16 residues. CDR3 sequence (DNA): TGTGCCAGCAGCAGCCCCGCCCCCCAGGGGCTCACTGAAGCTTTCTTT. Protein product: CASSSPAPQGLTEAFF. Full variable domain (rest looked up from reference TRBV11-3 and TRBJ1-1): EAGVVQSPRYKIIEKKQPVAFWCNPISGHNTLYWYLQNLGQGPELLIRYENEEAVDDSQLPKDRFSAERLKGVDSTLKIQPAELGDSAVYLCASSSPAPQGLTEAFFGQGTRLTVV.

J is TRBJ2-5 and V is TRBV28; the D gene is possibly TRBD2 (6 bases). The CDR3 is made up of 14 amino acids. Germline assignment: CDR1 MDHEN and CDR2 SYDVKM. Trimming removed 4 bases from V and 2 bases from J, with 11 bases in between. CDR3 in amino acids: CASSSVGGQETQYF. The DNA of the CDR3 is TGTGCCAGCAGTTCCGTCGGGGGTCAAGAGACCCAGTACTTC.

The rearrangement uses TRBV20-1 and TRBJ2-1; tentatively, D is TRBD1 (6 bases). Germline-derived CDR1 and CDR2 are DFQATT and SNEGSKA (reference sequence). This CDR3 has 14 amino acids. The germline V and J ends were trimmed by 6 bases and 0 bases, with 12 bases remaining between them. CDR3 nucleotide sequence: TGCAGTGCGCCCGGACAGAGCTCCTACAATGAGCAGTTCTTC. Translation: CSAPGQSSYNEQFF.

This clonotype was seen a few times. The chain links TRBV27 to TRBJ1-6; the D gene is possibly TRBD1 (6 bases). The V and J ends lost 5 bases and 7 bases respectively, with 12 bases between them. The CDR3 consists of 14 residues. Germline lookup yields CDR1 MNHEY and CDR2 SMNVEV (reference sequence). This CDR3 reads CASSVQGRNSPLHF. Written as DNA, the CDR3 is TGTGCCAGCAGTGTACAGGGTAGGAATTCACCCCTCCACTTT.

This clonotype was seen a single time. The junction shows a germline mismatch at one end, possibly a read error. The chain is built from TRBV6-1 and TRBJ1-6, with 8 bases fitting TRBD1. CDR1 and CDR2 (germline): MNHNS, SASEGT. CDR3 length equals 14 residues. The CDR3 protein is CASSEETGASPPHF. The CDR3 DNA sequence: TGTGCCAGCAGTGAAGAGACAGGGGCTTCACCCCCCCACTTT.

The chain carries TRBV5-1 and TRBJ2-1; D might be TRBD1 (6 bases). V lost 5 bases, J lost 0 bases, and 9 bases lay in between. The CDR3 extends over 14 amino acids. CDR1 is SGHRS, CDR2 YFSETQ, per germline. The DNA of the CDR3 is TGCGCCAGCAGTAAGGACAGCTCCTACAATGAGCAGTTCTTC. This translates into CASSKDSSYNEQFF.